This TCR beta chain was sequenced for a study of blood T cell repertoires in COVID-19. Study information: Samples came from the United States, Italy and Spain, spanning acute and convalescent COVID-19. Nucleic acid was either cDNA or gDNA, and it came from T cells, B-cell-depleted T cells, or PBMCs.

Libraries were prepared by immunoSEQ multiplex PCR; TCRdb keeps only in-frame clonotypes and omits some of them. The sample lists some 220,000 clones, 75% to 90% occurring once. The V end lost 4 bases, the J end lost 1 base, and 10 bases lay between the germline ends. CDR3 length: 14 residues. Germline CDR1 and CDR2: LNHDA and SQIVND (reference sequence). This rearrangement joins TRBV19 to TRBJ1-1; D is undetermined. The TCR comes from a woman between 18 and 29 years old in a cohort exposed to, infected with or recovered from COVID-19 (not recorded which). The sample consisted of PBMCs or T cells enriched from blood (not recorded which). CDR3 sequence: CASSTDTSNTEAFF. The CDR3 DNA is TGTGCCAGTAGTACCGACACTTCGAACACTGAAGCTTTCTTT.